The sample holds a few counts of the clone carrying this T cell receptor beta chain. The antigen is undetermined. Germline values: CDR1 LGHNA, CDR2 YNFKEQ. This CDR3 has 16 residues. V was clipped by 4 bases and J by 5 bases, with 18 bases between them. Only Caucasian adults living in Nashville, Tennessee served as donors. These data belong to a study of shared clonotypes between healthy human individuals. Several immunoSEQ 96-well plates shared each subset's DNA, each plate a replicate. Replicate PCRs from sorted subsets contained about 0.2 ug DNA, which is around 30,000 T cell genomes. TCRdb's table, derived via immunoSEQ multiplex PCR, lists solely in-frame clones and lacks some. The sample lists approximately 2.1 million clones, 93% occurring once. General study findings and limits: Measured sharing among donors was expected to vary with sequencing depth.

The source material was naive CD4+ T cells from PBMCs. Subset defined: CD45RA+ positively selected. This receptor was taken from a man aged 18 to 35 in good health. Some clones in this sample may be carry-over from other donors' samples. The chain has TRBV4-2 and TRBJ2-4; the D gene could be TRBD1 or TRBD2 (5 bases each). The CDR3 bases are TGTGCCAGCAGCCCCCAGGCAGGGACGGTGGAAAACATTCAGTACTTC. This sequence encodes CASSPQAGTVENIQYF.